This entry is about one T cell receptor (beta chain). No antigen is known for it. CDR3 size: 13 residues. The germline CDR1 and CDR2 sequences are MNHEY and SVGAGI. V lost 6 bases to trimming and J lost 2 bases, with 10 bases between them. The record originates from a study of somatic mutations in cytotoxic T cells in rheumatoid arthritis. Study findings and constraints: Of about 60 patients, fewer than 10 had a largest CD8+ clone that exceeded 20% of CD8+ cells. The identity of the antigens targeted by the expanded CD8+ clones remained unknown. A significant difference in CD8+ T-cell clonality was not found between rheumatoid arthritis patients and age-matched healthy controls.

TCRdb's table, derived via immunoSEQ multiplex PCR, lists solely in-frame clones and lacks some. In the table there are more than 35,000 clones, about 80% of which are singletons. Sequencing used CD8+ T cells sorted from blood. This TCR derives from a man aged 40-49 years in good health. The chain links TRBV6-5 to TRBJ1-2; D unclear. The CDR3 spells CASSYSFNYGYTF. The CDR3 DNA is TGTGCCAGCAGCTACAGCTTCAACTATGGCTACACCTTC.